This T cell receptor beta chain is drawn from a study of cytomegalovirus exposure and HLA in healthy donors (dated by TCRdb to about 2017). With regard to the full study: According to a later analysis, one platform produced both the roughly 110 validation repertoires and the approximately 660 repertoires of the first cohort. The study was designed to test whether signatures of past pathogen exposure could be identified by cataloging public T cell receptors. Along with the roughly 670-subject first cohort, a separate validation cohort of around 110 different subjects was used. To predict cytomegalovirus infection status, the study combined high-throughput TCR immunosequencing, statistical association of individual TCRs with disease status, and machine learning. Broad study findings and their caveats: Most TCR sequences were seen in very few donors, while some public TCRs were found in many individuals. All 120 or so repertoires were used to score co-occurrence in the validation cohort in a later analysis, because that analysis had no HLA typing for the cohort. Subsequent analysis determined that TCRs grouped into clusters in the first cohort also showed a tendency toward co-occurrence across the roughly 120 validation repertoires, and roughly 94% of cluster scores exceeded 0. Three of the identified cytomegalovirus-associated TCR beta chains were confirmed in vitro to be specific for cytomegalovirus antigens. The study listed around 160 TCR beta chains as associated with cytomegalovirus. According to the authors, the approach could potentially be generalized to other disease states and immunological phenotypes. The classifier was reported to diagnose cytomegalovirus status with high specificity and sensitivity in both the original and validation cohorts.

The CDR3 spans 14 residues, from the cysteine through the phenylalanine. Only the CDR3 DNA is retained, 42 bases long and in frame from the first base. CDR1 MNHEY and CDR2 SVGAGI were looked up in the germline V gene. The trim is 4 bases for V and 2 bases for J, with a gap of 9 bases between the germline ends. The donors were included in the validation cohort of some 120 subjects, a group kept apart from the approximately 650-subject first cohort. The library was obtained by the immunoSEQ multiplex PCR assay. The paper's processing steps were these. To diagnose cytomegalovirus status from the catalog of TCR beta chain sequences, a statistical classification framework was built. Sourced from immuneACCESS, this table was stored by TCRdb with only in-frame sequences that have V and J called. A share of the clones is absent; for the studies checked, an unresolved V gene accounts for under half, and the remainder has no known explanation. V and J calls and clone size are as listed in that table; D and trimming were resolved from the DNA. A total of under 150,000 clones appear in this sample, around 87% of them only once. The ten largest clonotypes hold less than 9% of the sample.

As concerns this clone: Which antigen it targets is not known. Base qualities are not recorded, but no much larger clone differs from it by a single base.

This chain joins TRBV6-5 to TRBJ1-5; the D gene cannot be resolved reliably. Input material: PBMCs. The sequence was collected from a man aged 18-30 years in good health and CMV-seropositive. Here the CDR3 is given as CASSSSFGNQPQHF. The DNA sequence is as follows: TGTGCCAGCAGTTCCAGTTTTGGCAATCAGCCCCAGCATTTT.